The 23 T cell receptor beta chains below all came from one sample that was sequenced in a study of cytomegalovirus exposure and HLA in healthy donors. Primers for the PCR totalled 60 Vbeta and 13 Jbeta. Using immunoSEQ multiplex PCR, the repertoire was profiled, and TCRdb retains in-frame clones only, with some absent. The sample consists of approximately 110,000 clones, roughly 71% of them appearing once. Sequencing was carried out using PBMCs. The receptors here all came from a woman in her forties or fifties in good health and CMV-seropositive.

The rearrangement links TRBV4-1 to TRBJ2-3; 9 bases are shared with TRBD1. This CDR3 spans 16 amino acids. V shed 3 bases, J shed 5 bases, and the junction held 9 bases outside the gene matches. The germline V gene encodes CDR1 MGHRA and CDR2 YSYEKL. Here the CDR3 reads CASSQGQGLQVDTQYF. The CDR3 coding sequence is TGCGCCAGCAGCCAGGGACAGGGTCTACAGGTAGATACGCAGTATTTT.

V gene TRBV2 combines with J gene TRBJ2-5; 7 nucleotides line up with TRBD2. J was trimmed by 11 bases and V by 6 bases; bases with no gene match: 6. CDR1 is SNHLY, CDR2 FYNNEI, per germline. The CDR3 has 11 amino acids. In nucleotides, the CDR3 is TGTGCCAGCAGATCCGACGGGGGGCAGTACTTC. Translating gives CASRSDGGQYF.

The V gene is TRBV2, the J gene TRBJ1-2, with a possible D match to TRBD1 (6 bases). CDR1 SNHLY and CDR2 FYNNEI come from the germline V gene. Trimming removed 10 bases at V and 0 bases at J, with 15 bases between. The length of the CDR3 is 14 residues. CDR3 amino acids: CATRTDQANYGYTF. As DNA, the CDR3 is TGTGCCACCAGGACAGATCAGGCTAACTATGGCTACACCTTC.

This clone was seen only a few times. V and J are TRBV19 and TRBJ2-7; perhaps TRBD1 as D (5 bases). Germline CDR1 is LNHDA and CDR2 is SQIVND (reference sequence). The V end was cut by 6 bases, the J end by 4 bases, with 7 bases between. This CDR3 contains 11 residues. CDR3 coding DNA: TGTGCCAGTAGGACAGCTTACGAGCAGTACTTC. This codes for CASRTAYEQYF. The full variable domain, rest sourced from reference TRBV19 and TRBJ2-7, is DGGITQSPKYLFRKEGQNVTLSCEQNLNHDAMYWYRQDPGQGLRLIYYSQIVNDFQKGDIAEGYSVSREKKESFPLTVTSAQKNPTAFYLCASRTAYEQYFGPGTRLTVT.

V usage is TRBV29-1 and J usage is TRBJ2-3; D is perhaps TRBD1 (7 bases). With 3 bases removed from V and 6 bases from J, the gap between germline ends came to 16 bases. The CDR3 spans 14 residues. The V gene's germline CDR1 is SQVTM and CDR2 ANQGSEA. CDR3 sequence (DNA): TGCAGCGTTGAGGGAGGCAGGGGGGTTGATACGCAGTATTTT. It specifies CSVEGGRGVDTQYF.

V and J are TRBV19 and TRBJ1-4, with D possibly TRBD1 on 5 matching bases. CDR1 is LNHDA, CDR2 SQIVND, per germline (reference sequence). The CDR3 loop spans 15 amino acids. V was clipped by 3 bases and J by 7 bases, with 15 bases between them. CDR3 in DNA: TGTGCCAGTAGTATCCCCCTGGGGGGATTTGAAAAACTGTTTTTT. This encodes CASSIPLGGFEKLFF.

This rearrangement joins TRBV6-4 to TRBJ2-3, with D maybe TRBD2 (7 bases). Germline values: CDR1 MRHNA, CDR2 SNTAGT. Trimming removed 4 bases from V and 1 base from J, with 12 bases in between. CDR3 length: 15 amino acids. The CDR3 spells CASSAGGAGTDTQYF. The CDR3 region has the DNA TGTGCCAGCAGTGCTGGGGGGGCCGGCACAGATACGCAGTATTTT.

The chain uses TRBV27 and TRBJ2-3; 10 bases match TRBD2. Unmatched junction bases numbered 6, after V lost 5 bases and J lost 7 bases. The CDR3 length is 14 residues. Germline CDR1 MNHEY, CDR2 SMNVEV (reference sequence). CDR3 loop: CASSDSGGLHTQYF. The CDR3 nucleotides read TGTGCCAGCAGTGATAGCGGGGGGTTGCATACGCAGTATTTT.

This rearrangement joins TRBV7-2 to TRBJ1-5; D is perhaps TRBD1 (5 bases). V was clipped by 4 bases and J by 1 base, with 14 bases between them. The CDR3 covers 16 residues. Germline V lookup: CDR1 SGHTA, CDR2 FQGNSA. The CDR3 sequence: CASSSEGAASNQPQHF. CDR3 sequence (DNA): TGTGCCAGCAGCTCGGAAGGGGCAGCAAGCAATCAGCCCCAGCATTTT. The variable domain in full, with the rest retrieved from reference TRBV7-2 and TRBJ1-5, is GAGVSQSPSNKVTEKGKDVELRCDPISGHTALYWYRQSLGQGLEFLIYFQGNSAPDKSGLPSDRFSAERTGGSVSTLTIQRTQQEDSAVYLCASSSEGAASNQPQHFGDGTRLSIL.

The rearrangement joins TRBV5-1 to TRBJ2-7, with 14 bases identical to TRBD2. Germline CDR1 reads SGHRS; CDR2 reads YFSETQ. CDR3 size: 19 residues. J was trimmed by 4 bases and V by 4 bases; bases with no gene match: 16. The CDR3 spells CASSDLTSGGAGRYYEQYF. The DNA of the CDR3 is TGCGCCAGCAGCGATTTGACTAGCGGGGGGGCCGGTCGATATTACGAGCAGTACTTC. The full variable domain, completed using reference TRBV5-1 and TRBJ2-7, is KAGVTQTPRYLIKTRGQQVTLSCSPISGHRSVSWYQQTPGQGLQFLFEYFSETQRNKGNFPGRFSGRQFSNSRSEMNVSTLELGDSALYLCASSDLTSGGAGRYYEQYFGPGTRLTVT.

The table lists this clone with a count of one. The chain is built from TRBV5-4 and TRBJ2-2; 7 bases align to TRBD2. The CDR3 is made up of 15 amino acids. V was clipped by 1 base and J by 1 base; unmatched bases: 1. Germline CDR1 reads SGHNT; CDR2 reads YYREEE (reference sequence). This CDR3 is CASSLSGGNTGELFF. The DNA for the CDR3 is TGTGCCAGCAGCTTGTCGGGGGGGAACACCGGGGAGCTGTTTTTT.

The chain has TRBV4-2 and TRBJ1-5, with D possibly matching TRBD1 (6 bases). The CDR3 has 15 residues. The germline V and J ends were trimmed by 4 bases and 2 bases, with 12 bases remaining between them. Germline loops: CDR1 LGHNA, CDR2 YNFKEQ. The CDR3 DNA is TGTGCCAGCAGCCCCGACAGGATTGGCAATCAGCCCCAGCATTTT. Translating gives CASSPDRIGNQPQHF.

CDR3: CASSGSGNPNQPQHF. CDR3 nucleotide sequence: TGTGCCAGCAGTGGGTCGGGAAACCCCAATCAGCCCCAGCATTTT. The rearrangement joins TRBV27 to TRBJ1-5, with no clear D. Germline V CDR1 and CDR2: MNHEY, SMNVEV (reference sequence). Trimming left V 5 bases short and J 3 bases short, with 14 bases between. The CDR3 sequence is 15 residues long.

The chain is built from TRBV5-1 and TRBJ1-2; D is ambiguous. In germline, CDR1 is SGHRS, CDR2 YFSETQ. The CDR3 sequence is 16 residues long. V lost 4 bases, J lost 3 bases, and 19 bases lay in between. CDR3 residues: CASSLYGLQSDYGYTF. The CDR3 region has the DNA TGCGCCAGCAGCCTTTATGGCTTACAGTCAGACTATGGCTACACCTTC.

This chain links TRBV5-1 with TRBJ2-3; maybe TRBD2 (5 bases). CDR1 and CDR2 (germline): SGHRS, YFSETQ. Between the trimmed V and J ends, which lost 7 bases and 2 bases, there was a span of 14 bases. CDR3 length: 14 amino acids. CDR3 coding DNA: TGCGCCAGCGCACGGGGAGAGACCACAGATACGCAGTATTTT. Its translation: CASARGETTDTQYF. Full variable domain (remainder filled in from reference TRBV5-1 and TRBJ2-3): KAGVTQTPRYLIKTRGQQVTLSCSPISGHRSVSWYQQTPGQGLQFLFEYFSETQRNKGNFPGRFSGRQFSNSRSEMNVSTLELGDSALYLCASARGETTDTQYFGPGTRLTVL.

This rearrangement joins TRBV7-2 to TRBJ2-2, with 8 positions matching TRBD1. CDR3 size: 15 residues. Germline lookup yields CDR1 SGHTA and CDR2 FQGNSA. V shed 5 bases and J 4 bases; nucleotides not matched to a gene: 6. CDR3 DNA: TGTGCCAGCAGCCCAATGACAGGGGCCACCGGGGAGCTGTTTTTT. Protein sequence: CASSPMTGATGELFF.

This chain links TRBV9 with TRBJ2-7; no reliable D call. The CDR3 loop spans 11 amino acids. Germline values: CDR1 SGDLS, CDR2 YYNGEE. Trimming removed 4 bases from V and 3 bases from J, with 5 bases in between. The CDR3 region is CASSPYYEQYF. DNA for the CDR3: TGTGCCAGCAGCCCCTACTACGAGCAGTACTTC.

V is TRBV4-2 and J is TRBJ1-4; a weak D match, TRBD1 (5 bases). Trimming removed 2 bases from V and 6 bases from J, with 10 bases in between. From germline, CDR1 is LGHNA and CDR2 YNFKEQ. The CDR3 length is 14 residues. CDR3 sequence: CASSQPGGDEKLFF. DNA for the CDR3: TGTGCCAGCAGCCAACCGGGAGGGGATGAAAAACTGTTTTTT.

The rearrangement links TRBV11-2 to TRBJ2-5, with a tentative D call TRBD1 (6 bases). Trimming left V 5 bases short and J 2 bases short, with 9 bases between. CDR3 length equals 13 residues. CDR1 and CDR2 from the germline V gene are SGHAT and FQNNGV. The DNA of the CDR3 is TGTGCCAGCAGCCCGGGACATCAAGAGACCCAGTACTTC. Amino acids: CASSPGHQETQYF.

V usage is TRBV9 and J usage is TRBJ2-7; tentatively, D is TRBD2 (6 bases). The CDR3 consists of 14 residues. V was trimmed by 7 bases and J by 4 bases, leaving 18 bases between them. Germline lookup yields CDR1 SGDLS and CDR2 YYNGEE. The chain's CDR3 is CASGGTGLAYEQYF. The CDR3 region has the DNA TGTGCCAGCGGGGGGACGGGTTTGGCTTACGAGCAGTACTTC.

This chain connects TRBV4-1 to TRBJ1-6, with D possibly being TRBD1 (5 bases). V was shortened by 6 bases and J by 14 bases, with 17 bases between the two germline ends. The germline V gene has CDR1 MGHRA and CDR2 YSYEKL. This CDR3 region has 13 residues. In nucleotides, the CDR3 is TGCGCCAGCAGTTGGGACTCCCTAGGGACCCTCCACTTT. Protein product: CASSWDSLGTLHF.

The rearrangement joins TRBV6-5 to TRBJ1-2; 7 bases are a match to TRBD1. The V gene's germline CDR1 is MNHEY and CDR2 SVGAGI. CDR3 length equals 13 residues. Germline trimming cut 6 bases from V and 3 bases from J; bases unmatched to any gene: 4. CDR3: CASRVDRDYGYTF. As DNA, the CDR3 is TGTGCCAGCAGGGTTGACAGGGACTATGGCTACACCTTC.

This clone was observed a single time. This chain links TRBV25-1 with TRBJ2-4; D gene uncertain. This CDR3 contains 14 residues. Germline assignment: CDR1 MGHDK and CDR2 SYGVNS. Trimming left V 1 base short and J 10 bases short, with 14 bases between. CDR3 in amino acids: CASSEFLNEKIQYF. In nucleotides, the CDR3 is TGTGCCAGCAGTGAATTTCTTAACGAGAAGATTCAGTACTTC.